Below, 14 T cell receptor beta chains from the same sample are listed, as sequenced in a study of early T cells in non-severe SARS-CoV-2 infection. Using its own MiXCR run on the 5' RACE reads, TCRdb lists one record per CDR3 protein. The table lists 70,000 to 80,000 distinct CDR3 sequences, roughly 12% of them singletons, with less than 3% in the top ten. The starting material was whole blood, obtained at baseline. These receptors all come from an adult who was a healthcare worker with PCR-confirmed SARS-CoV-2 infection or an uninfected control (not recorded which).

The table lists this clonotype with a few counts. The rearrangement joins TRBV10-3 to TRBJ2-2; a weak D match, TRBD2 (6 bases). There are 14 residues in the CDR3. CDR1 and CDR2 (germline): ENHRY, SYGVKD. The ends were cut back, 0 bases at V and 5 bases at J, with 7 bases in the middle. DNA of the CDR3: TGTGCCATCAGTGAGTCTAGCGGAACCGGGGAGCTGTTTTTT. It encodes CAISESSGTGELFF.

This clonotype was recorded a few times. The chain couples TRBV2 to TRBJ1-1; D not certain. CDR3 length equals 13 residues. The ends were cut back, 0 bases at V and 3 bases at J, with 5 bases in the middle. The germline CDR1 and CDR2 sequences are SNHLY and FYNNEI. CDR3 residues: CASSEAGHTEAFF. CDR3 sequence (DNA): TGTGCCAGCAGTGAAGCGGGCCACACTGAAGCTTTCTTT.

This clonotype has a count of ten or more. V usage is TRBV5-6 and J usage is TRBJ2-7; a weak D match, TRBD2 (6 bases). In germline, CDR1 is SGHDT, CDR2 YYEEEE. This CDR3 comprises 14 residues. Trimming removed 4 bases from V and 7 bases from J, with 18 bases in between. The CDR3 DNA reads as TGTGCCAGCAGCCAAGTGCGGAGGGGCGGGGAGCAGTACTTC. As protein: CASSQVRRGGEQYF.

This clonotype was counted at least ten times. The chain links TRBV11-2 to TRBJ1-5; D ambiguous. This CDR3 is 12 amino acids long. Germline-derived CDR1 and CDR2 are SGHAT and FQNNGV. With 3 bases removed from V and 6 bases from J, the gap between germline ends came to 6 bases. The CDR3 DNA follows: TGTGCCAGCAGCTTCGAGGGTCAGCCCCAGCATTTT. Its translation is CASSFEGQPQHF.

This clonotype came up a few times. V and J are TRBV2 and TRBJ1-1; D gene uncertain. The V and J ends lost 9 bases and 0 bases respectively, with 8 bases between them. Germline values: CDR1 SNHLY, CDR2 FYNNEI. This CDR3 has 12 residues. The CDR3 region is CARAYMNTEAFF. In nucleotides, the CDR3 is TGTGCCAGAGCCTACATGAACACTGAAGCTTTCTTT.

This clonotype was recorded a few times. This chain connects TRBV29-1 to TRBJ1-1; D ambiguous. The CDR3 has 12 residues. Trimming removed 4 bases at V and 1 base at J, with 7 bases between. Germline V gene sequence: CDR1 SQVTM, CDR2 ANQGSEA. Here the CDR3 reads CSVGPPNTEAFF. CDR3 nucleotides: TGCAGCGTTGGGCCCCCGAACACTGAAGCTTTCTTT.

The chain carries TRBV28 and TRBJ2-7, with 9 positions matching TRBD1. With V trimmed by 4 bases and J by 6 bases, 4 bases remained unmatched. This CDR3 is built from 13 residues. The V gene's germline CDR1 is MDHEN and CDR2 SYDVKM. The CDR3 nucleotides are TGTGCCAGCAGTTCCCCGACAGGGGGCGAGCAGTACTTC. Its translation: CASSSPTGGEQYF.

This clonotype was counted ten times or more. This chain joins TRBV11-2 and TRBJ2-3, with 7 bases matching TRBD2. Trimming took 0 bases from V and 9 from J; bases not matched to a gene: 9. The CDR3 extends over 15 amino acids. The germline V gene encodes CDR1 SGHAT and CDR2 FQNNGV. The CDR3 spells CASSLDNGDGRTQYF. The CDR3 DNA is TGTGCCAGCAGCTTAGATAATGGTGACGGGAGGACGCAGTATTTT.

This clonotype was seen a few times. The V gene is TRBV18, the J gene TRBJ2-1, with 8 positions matching TRBD2. The CDR3 runs 16 residues. J lost 2 bases, V lost 8 bases, and 11 bases had no gene match. Germline CDR1 KGHSH, CDR2 LQKENI. Here the CDR3 reads CASTTRGGGPYNEQFF. CDR3 in DNA: TGTGCCAGCACCACCAGGGGCGGGGGGCCCTACAATGAGCAGTTCTTC.

The chain joins TRBV11-2 to TRBJ1-1; 7 bases match TRBD1. This CDR3 spans 14 amino acids. After removal of 10 bases from V and 4 bases from J, the junction contained 12 bases not matched to a gene. Germline loops: CDR1 SGHAT, CDR2 FQNNGV. The CDR3 DNA reads TGTGCCACCTCGGCCTCCAGGGGGTCCACTGAAGCTTTCTTT. Translating gives CATSASRGSTEAFF.

The rearrangement uses TRBV29-1 and TRBJ2-7; 9 bases agree with TRBD1. From germline, CDR1 is SQVTM and CDR2 ANQGSEA. The CDR3 is made up of 13 amino acids. With V trimmed by 5 bases and J by 1 base, 3 bases remained unmatched. CDR3 sequence reads: CSVRTGESYEQYF. CDR3 nucleotide sequence: TGCAGCGTTAGGACAGGGGAGTCCTACGAGCAGTACTTC.

Concerning this clonotype itself: Relative to the germline gene, one junction end is altered; a read error may explain this. The chain joins TRBV2 to TRBJ2-3; 8 bases align to TRBD2. Germline values: CDR1 SNHLY, CDR2 FYNNEI. This CDR3 is 12 amino acids long. This chain's CDR3 is CASSPGGTSNHF. The CDR3 DNA reads TGTGCCAGCAGCCCGGGGGGGACTAGTAATCATTTT.

There are a few counts of this clonotype. The chain carries TRBV28 and TRBJ1-6, with D tentatively TRBD1 (5 bases). Germline values: CDR1 MDHEN, CDR2 SYDVKM. V lost 3 bases and J lost 13, with 13 bases in between. CDR3 size: 13 residues. As DNA, the CDR3 is TGTGCCAGCAGTTTGACAGCAGTGAGGCCCCTCCACTTT. It translates to CASSLTAVRPLHF.

This clonotype was recorded at least ten times. The V and J genes are TRBV7-7 and TRBJ2-2; 8 nucleotides match TRBD2. V lost 5 bases to trimming and J lost 2 bases; unmatched junction nucleotides: 4. CDR1 is SSHAT and CDR2 is FNYEAQ in the germline V gene (reference sequence). This CDR3 contains 15 residues. CDR3 bases: TGTGCCAGCAGCGTTAGCGGGGTTAACACCGGGGAGCTGTTTTTT. Protein: CASSVSGVNTGELFF.